This T cell receptor beta chain was recovered during a study of T cell responses to AZD1222 COVID-19 vaccine (dated by TCRdb to the early 2020s). About the study as a whole: AZD1222 recipients with second doses at about 4 weeks or about 12 weeks were pooled, because spike-specific TCR depth and breadth did not differ between schedules. TCR sequencing covered more than 230 trial participants: some 210 given two doses of AZD1222 and 26 given two doses of MenACWY control vaccine. Enrollment into the trials was organized by age into subgroups of 18-55, 56-69 and 70-plus years, and those subgroups contained approximately 150, 30 and 60 TCR-sequenced participants, respectively.

Details on this clone: Which antigen it targets is not known. Base-call qualities are not available, and no considerably larger clone is one nucleotide away.

The CDR3 regions of human TCRbeta chains were analyzed by immunosequencing. Processing in the source paper ran as follows. Repertoire TCRs were checked for matches against a reference library of SARS-CoV-2-specific TCRs that had been generated using the MIRA antigen-specificity platform. Breadth was defined as the fraction of unique TCRs that were SARS-CoV-2-associated, and depth was defined as the fraction of total T cells that were SARS-CoV-2-associated. Using the MIRA data, each spike-specific TCR was assigned both to the spike region to which the TCR was reactive and to a CD4 or CD8 class. Log10-transformed breadth and depth values were compared by one-way ANOVA with Sidak's multiple comparisons tests. TCRdb took this table from immuneACCESS and kept in-frame rearrangements with V and J called. Such tables lack part of the clones; where checked against another copy, unresolved V genes explain under half of the gap, and the rest is unexplained. That table supplies the V and J calls and clone size; D and trimming were determined from the DNA. Counted in this sample were 150,000 to 200,000 clones; 93% of them appeared once. The ten largest clones capture around 4% of the sample.

The meaning of the sample's time point label: baseline before first vaccination. Vaccinee samples came from UK trials COV001 and COV002, including a single-blind randomized controlled phase 2/3 trial of AZD1222 (ChAdOx1 nCoV-19) in healthy adults. Trial participant PBMC samples were collected at day 0 and day 28 after the second dose for TCRbeta chain sequencing. Inclusive of the bounding cysteine and phenylalanine, the CDR3 is 15 residues long. The kept DNA is CDR3 alone, 45 bases in frame from the first base. After removal of 1 base from V and 2 bases from J, the junction retains 4 bases not matched to a gene. Reading the germline V gene (reference sequence) gives CDR1 LGHDT and CDR2 YNNKEL. Findings and caveats that apply to the study as a whole: The 56-69-year group was small, and its depth increase did not reach significance, likely because of low power. Epitopes outside the regions mutated in the B.1.351 and B.1.1.7 variants were reportedly recognized by nearly half of the unique spike-specific TCRs. The whole spike protein was spanned by vaccine-associated CD4 TCRs, and dominant responses were seen in regions 160-218 and 743-854. Conclusions about previously exposed vaccinees are limited, since just a handful of AZD1222 recipients were seropositive for SARS-CoV-2 at baseline. Because no day 14 peak-response samples were available, the repertoires could be characterized only after the peak T cell response. After two AZD1222 doses, both the breadth and the depth of spike-specific TCRs were significantly higher than at day 0 and than in MenACWY recipients. Participants were mostly white British and included more females than males, and it was suggested by the authors that clonal diversity may have been underestimated.

The TCR comes from an adult in good health. Recombination linked TRBV3-1 (or the pseudogene TRBV3-2) to TRBJ2-7, and TRBD2 matches 8 of the central bases. The sequencing used peripheral blood, collected on day 0 of AZD1222 vaccination. In nucleotide form, the sequence is TGTGCCAGCAGCCAAGGCGTTAGCGGGGCCTACGAGCAGTACTTC. This translates into CASSQGVSGAYEQYF.